This T cell receptor (beta chain) comes out of a study of T cell changes during pregnancy in multiple sclerosis. Using immunoSEQ multiplex PCR, the repertoire was profiled, and TCRdb retains in-frame clones only, with some absent. The data contain about 46,000 clones, approximately 90% of them singletons. V shed 1 base, J shed 8 bases, and the junction held 6 bases outside the gene matches. Germline V gives CDR1 LNHDA, CDR2 SQIVND (reference sequence). This CDR3 region has 16 residues. This specimen was CD4+ T cells from peripheral blood mononuclear cells, taken after pregnancy. V gene TRBV19 combines with J gene TRBJ2-1; 12 nucleotides agree with TRBD2. The receptor's source is a female donor with multiple sclerosis, enrolled in a pregnancy study. CDR3 nucleotides: TGTGCCAGTAGTATAGGTGGACTAGCGGGAATGGATGAGCAGTTCTTC. Translating it yields CASSIGGLAGMDEQFF.